The 19 T cell receptor beta chains below were found in one sample sequenced in a study of T cells in Graves' hyperthyroidism and ophthalmopathy. TCR beta CDR3 regions were amplified from RNA transcripts. First-round RT-PCR with HTBI primers amplified the TCR CDR3 region. MiXCR, applied by TCRdb to the multiplex PCR reads, yields one record per CDR3 protein. Seen here are some 200,000 distinct CDR3 sequences, about 15% observed once, and the top ten hold 40% to 65%. Sequencing was performed on blood. The receptors shown here come from a woman between 45 and 65 years old with Graves' hyperthyroidism.

This clonotype was seen at least ten times. The chain uses TRBV7-8 and TRBJ2-7; D is tentatively TRBD1 or TRBD2 (5 bases each). The V end lost 8 bases, the J end lost 4 bases, and 12 bases lay between the germline ends. The CDR3 runs to 12 residues. Per germline, CDR1 SGHVS and CDR2 FQNEAQ. The CDR3 reads CASRGRRYEQYF. In DNA form, the CDR3 reads TGTGCCAGCCGGGGCAGGAGATACGAGCAGTACTTC.

There are many counts of this clonotype. The J gene is TRBJ1-1, the V gene TRBV27; 9 bases map to TRBD1. V was clipped by 5 bases and J by 1 base; unmatched bases: 11. CDR3 length: 17 amino acids. The V gene's germline CDR1 is MNHEY and CDR2 SMNVEV (reference sequence). The CDR3 here is CASSPRQGGRRNTEAFF. The CDR3 nucleotides read TGTGCCAGCAGTCCGCGACAGGGGGGTCGTAGGAACACTGAAGCTTTCTTT.

The chain links TRBV2 to TRBJ1-1; possible D gene TRBD1, 6 bases. Germline CDR1 SNHLY, CDR2 FYNNEI. The ends were cut back, 4 bases at V and 4 bases at J, with 10 bases in the middle. The CDR3 extends over 13 amino acids. CDR3: CASSVWGLTEAFF. CDR3 in DNA: TGTGCCAGCAGTGTATGGGGGCTCACTGAAGCTTTCTTT.

The CDR3 loop is CATSDPGQGNGYTF. The CDR3 nucleotides read TGTGCCACCAGTGACCCGGGACAGGGAAATGGCTACACCTTC. The chain combines TRBV24-1 with TRBJ1-2, with 9 bases identical to TRBD1. CDR1 is KGHDR, CDR2 SFDVKD, per germline. The J segment lost 6 bases and the V segment lost 4 bases, leaving 5 bases of the junction unmatched. CDR3 size: 14 residues.

This clonotype was recorded a few times. A much larger clone differs by one base, so this may be a read error. The rearrangement links TRBV7-8 to TRBJ2-2, with D perhaps TRBD2 (5 bases). CDR1 and CDR2 from the germline V gene are SGHVS and FQNEAQ. This CDR3 region has 14 residues. CDR3 region: CASSLETYPGELSF. In DNA form, the CDR3 reads TGTGCCAGCAGCTTAGAGACCTACCCCGGGGAGCTGTCTTTT. The complete variable domain, with remaining parts taken from reference TRBV7-8 and TRBJ2-2, reads GAGVSQSPRYKVAKRGQDVALRCDPISGHVSLFWYQQALGQGPEFLTYFQNEAQLDKSGLPSDRFFAERPEGSVSTLKIQRTQQEDSAVYLCASSLETYPGELSFGEGSRLTVL.

At least ten counts were recorded for this clonotype. V is TRBV2 and J is TRBJ2-1; 8 bases line up with TRBD1. V dropped 6 bases and J dropped 3; count of bases not matched to a gene: 10. From germline, CDR1 is SNHLY and CDR2 FYNNEI. This CDR3 has 16 residues. DNA for the CDR3: TGTGCCAGCAGGGGACCGGGACAGGTCCTCTACAATGAGCAGTTCTTC. Its protein product is CASRGPGQVLYNEQFF.

V usage is TRBV19 and J usage is TRBJ2-1, with 9 bases identical to TRBD1. V trimming: 5 bases; J trimming: 8 bases; junction bases outside the gene matches: 10. The CDR3 sequence is 15 residues long. Germline V gene sequence: CDR1 LNHDA, CDR2 SQIVND (reference sequence). The CDR3 DNA sequence: TGTGCCAGTAGTTGGGGGGGGACAGGGAGCGATGAGCAGTTCTTC. Residues: CASSWGGTGSDEQFF.

This clonotype was recorded many times. The chain links TRBV12-3 or TRBV12-4 to TRBJ2-1; 9 bases agree with TRBD2. The CDR3 has 17 amino acids. J lost 5 bases, V lost 8 bases, and 16 bases had no gene match. The CDR3 region has the DNA TGTGCCAGCGGACCCCATCACCTAGCGGGACCCAACAATGAGCAGTTCTTC. This translates into CASGPHHLAGPNNEQFF.

The table lists this clonotype with many counts. The V and J genes are TRBV12-3 or TRBV12-4 and TRBJ1-1; no firm D call. With 5 bases removed from V and 3 bases from J, the gap between germline ends came to 10 bases. This CDR3 region has 13 residues. The CDR3 DNA reads as TGTGCCAGCAGTACGACCTGGGACACTGAAGCTTTCTTT. This encodes CASSTTWDTEAFF.

This clonotype came up a few times. This chain connects TRBV30 to TRBJ2-7; D is unresolved. Germline V gives CDR1 GTSNPN, CDR2 SVGIG (reference sequence). The V and J ends lost 2 bases and 4 bases respectively, with 9 bases between them. The CDR3 loop spans 12 amino acids. The CDR3 here is CAWSQQRYEQYF. DNA for the CDR3: TGTGCCTGGAGTCAACAGAGGTACGAGCAGTACTTC.

Concerning this clonotype: A read error is possible here, since a much larger clone lies one base away. In this CDR3 the conserved last residue, phenylalanine or tryptophan, is missing, so a read error is likely. The chain combines TRBV6-1 with TRBJ1-5; D call uncertain. The CDR3 contains 15 residues. The germline V and J ends were trimmed by 4 bases and 0 bases, with 10 bases remaining between them. CDR1 MNHNS and CDR2 SASEGT come from the germline V gene. The CDR3 DNA is TGTGCCAGCAGTGCCAACAGTCGTAGCAATCAGCCCCAGCATTCT. Protein product: CASSANSRSNQPQHS.

This chain joins TRBV5-4 and TRBJ2-3; 8 bases are a match to TRBD1. The germline V gene has CDR1 SGHNT and CDR2 YYREEE (reference sequence). The J segment lost 2 bases and the V segment lost 4 bases, leaving 12 bases of the junction unmatched. The CDR3 consists of 17 residues. The CDR3 bases are TGTGCCAGCAGCGCGCCAGACAGGGGAACCCCCACAGATACGCAGTATTTT. Its translation: CASSAPDRGTPTDTQYF.

This clonotype was counted a few times. Being one base from a much bigger clone, this may be a read error. The chain links TRBV9 to TRBJ2-3; D not resolved. The germline gives CDR1 SGDLS, CDR2 YYNGEE. V lost 2 bases and J lost 1, with 2 bases in between. The CDR3 length is 12 residues. CDR3 coding DNA: TGTGCCAGCAGCGTGGGCACAGATACGCAGTATTTT. This translates into CASSVGTDTQYF. Full variable domain (remainder filled in from reference TRBV9 and TRBJ2-3): DSGVTQTPKHLITATGQRVTLRCSPRSGDLSVYWYQQSLDQGLQFLIQYYNGEERAKGNILERFSAQQFPDLHSELNLSSLELGDSALYFCASSVGTDTQYFGPGTRLTVL.

Concerning this clonotype itself: At one of its ends the junction is not consistent with the germline gene, which may arise from a read error. The rearrangement joins TRBV30 to TRBJ1-2, with no clear D. Germline lookup yields CDR1 GTSNPN and CDR2 SVGIG (reference sequence). The CDR3 contains 16 residues. CDR3 coding DNA: TGTGTCTGGACCCCACGAGGTTTCGTACCCCATTATGGCTACACCTTC. Its protein is CVWTPRGFVPHYGYTF.

This clonotype was seen more than once but under ten times. This chain uses TRBV18 with TRBJ2-7, with D perhaps matching TRBD1 or TRBD2 (5 bases each). Germline lookup yields CDR1 KGHSH and CDR2 LQKENI. CDR3 length: 14 amino acids. V was trimmed by 1 base and J by 4 bases, leaving 11 bases between them. Written as DNA, the CDR3 is TGTGCCAGCTCACCACGGGACGGAGAATACGAGCAGTACTTC. This translates into CASSPRDGEYEQYF. Looking up the rest from reference TRBV18 and TRBJ2-7 gives the full variable domain: NAGVMQNPRHLVRRRGQEARLRCSPMKGHSHVYWYRQLPEEGLKFMVYLQKENIIDESGMPKERFSAEFPKEGPSILRIQQVVRGDSAAYFCASSPRDGEYEQYFGPGTRLTVT.

There are a few counts of this clonotype. The rearrangement links TRBV14 to TRBJ2-1, with 11 bases aligning to TRBD2. J lost 4 bases, V lost 2 bases, and 1 base had no gene match. This CDR3 comprises 15 residues. Germline V CDR1 and CDR2: SGHDN, FVKESK. The CDR3 DNA is TGTGCCAGCAGCCAACTAGCGGGGGGATACAATGAGCAGTTCTTC. It is translated as CASSQLAGGYNEQFF.

In its sample, this clonotype was seen a few times. An end of the junction does not agree with germline; a read error may underlie this. The chain recombines TRBV5-1 with TRBJ1-2; D call uncertain. CDR1 is SGHRS, CDR2 YFSETQ, per germline. The CDR3 has 13 amino acids. The CDR3 loop reads CASSDPPVYGYTF. In DNA, the CDR3 is TGTGCCAGCAGCGACCCACCAGTCTATGGCTACACCTTC.

In its sample, this clonotype was seen many times. The rearrangement uses TRBV24-1 and TRBJ2-1; 10 bases match TRBD2. The CDR3 length is 16 residues. The germline CDR1 and CDR2 sequences are KGHDR and SFDVKD. The junction had 9 bases not matched to a gene; V was cut back by 5 bases and J by 6 bases. This CDR3 is CATSVALAGVGNEQFF. The CDR3 DNA reads TGTGCCACCAGTGTCGCCCTAGCGGGAGTAGGCAATGAGCAGTTCTTC.

The V and J genes are TRBV4-1 and TRBJ2-1, with 10 nucleotides matching TRBD2. The length of the CDR3 is 16 residues. Germline CDR1 MGHRA, CDR2 YSYEKL. V gave up 5 bases and J gave up 4 bases; unmatched junction bases: 8. Written as DNA, the CDR3 is TGCGCCAGCAGCGATTGGGCTAGCGGGGGTTACAATGAGCAGTTCTTC. This sequence encodes CASSDWASGGYNEQFF.